The rows below give T cell receptor beta chains drawn from one sample of a study of Ad26.COV2.S vaccination and SARS-CoV-2 variants. The protocol was immunoSEQ multiplex PCR, while the TCRdb copy is restricted to in-frame clones and leaves out a portion. Counted here are about 350,000 clones, over 75% occurring once; the ten biggest clones make up about 3%. The sequencing here drew on peripheral blood, taken in a trial of Ad26.COV2.S vaccine versus placebo. These receptors came from a person aged 18-60 years who received the Ad26.COV2.S COVID-19 vaccine or a placebo. CDR3s include the opening cysteine and the closing phenylalanine or tryptophan. D genes are given only for firm matches. Where a row states a size, it is once, few, many or the class of an expanded clone; other rows omit it.

d_gene: NA
v_gene: TRBV9
abundance: NA
j_gene: TRBJ1-3
CDR3nt: TGTGCCAGCAGCGTACTTGGCACAGCGACCGAAACTGGAAACACCATATATTTT
CDR3aa: CASSVLGTATETGNTIYF

d_gene: TRBD2
v_gene: TRBV29-1
abundance: NA
j_gene: TRBJ2-1
CDR3nt: TGCAGCGTTGAAGACGAGCCGGGACTAGCGGTAAATGAGCAGTTCTTC
CDR3aa: CSVEDEPGLAVNEQFF

d_gene: NA
v_gene: TRBV19
abundance: NA
j_gene: TRBJ2-5
CDR3nt: TGTGCCAGTAGTATAGCCGGCACCCAAGAGACCCAGTACTTC
CDR3aa: CASSIAGTQETQYF

d_gene: NA
v_gene: TRBV5-6
abundance: once
j_gene: TRBJ2-5
CDR3nt: TGTGCCAGCAGCGGAAAGACTGGGTACCAAGAGACCCAGTACTTC
CDR3aa: CASSGKTGYQETQYF

d_gene: NA
v_gene: TRBV2
abundance: NA
j_gene: TRBJ2-5
CDR3nt: TGTGCCAGCAGTGGGGTGGAGGGTCTTCCTGGGGAGACCCAGTACTTC
CDR3aa: CASSGVEGLPGETQYF

d_gene: TRBD1
v_gene: TRBV7-3
abundance: NA
j_gene: TRBJ2-7
CDR3nt: TGTGCCAGCAGCTCAAACCCCGGACAGGCTTACGAGCAGTACTTC
CDR3aa: CASSSNPGQAYEQYF

d_gene: NA
v_gene: TRBV20-1
abundance: NA
j_gene: TRBJ2-5
CDR3nt: TGCAGTGCTCTCCAAGAGACCCAGTACTTC
CDR3aa: CSALQETQYF

d_gene: TRBD1
v_gene: TRBV7-9
abundance: once
j_gene: TRBJ1-2
CDR3nt: TGTGCCAGCAGCTTAGGGGACAGGGTCTACTATGGCTACACCTTC
CDR3aa: CASSLGDRVYYGYTF

d_gene: TRBD2
v_gene: TRBV5-4
abundance: NA
j_gene: TRBJ2-1
CDR3nt: TGTGCCAGCAGCCTGCTAGCGGGGTCCTACAATGAGCAGTTCTTC
CDR3aa: CASSLLAGSYNEQFF

d_gene: TRBD2
v_gene: TRBV4-1
abundance: once
j_gene: TRBJ2-3
CDR3nt: TGCGCCAGCAGAGCGGGGGCGACTGTAGATACGCAGTATTTT
CDR3aa: CASRAGATVDTQYF

d_gene: NA
v_gene: TRBV7-7
abundance: NA
j_gene: TRBJ2-2
CDR3nt: TGTGCTAGCAGCAAGGAGGGCAGAAGAAACACCGGGGAGCTGTTTTTT
CDR3aa: CASSKEGRRNTGELFF

d_gene: NA
v_gene: TRBV7-3
abundance: NA
j_gene: TRBJ1-1
CDR3nt: TGTGCCAGCAGCTTGGGACCTCAGAACACTGAAGCTTTCTTT
CDR3aa: CASSLGPQNTEAFF

d_gene: NA
v_gene: TRBV7-3
abundance: NA
j_gene: TRBJ2-5
CDR3nt: TGTGCCAGCAGCTTACTGGGCGGACAGAAAGAGACCCAGTACTTC
CDR3aa: CASSLLGGQKETQYF

d_gene: NA
v_gene: TRBV11-3
abundance: NA
j_gene: TRBJ2-1
CDR3nt: TGTGCCAGCAGCTTAAGCACCAAACCAAATGAGCAGTTCTTC
CDR3aa: CASSLSTKPNEQFF

d_gene: NA
v_gene: TRBV5-4
abundance: NA
j_gene: TRBJ2-1
CDR3nt: TGTGCCAGCAGCTTAGGGGACTACAATGAGCAGTTCTTC
CDR3aa: CASSLGDYNEQFF

d_gene: TRBD2
v_gene: TRBV7-3
abundance: NA
j_gene: TRBJ2-3
CDR3nt: TGTGCCAGCAGCCCCCTGACTAGCGGGGGGGCAGATACGCAGTATTTT
CDR3aa: CASSPLTSGGADTQYF

d_gene: TRBD1
v_gene: TRBV27
abundance: NA
j_gene: TRBJ2-1
CDR3nt: TGTGCCAGCACCCCTGGGACAGGGATATTCGGTGAGCAGTTCTTC
CDR3aa: CASTPGTGIFGEQFF

d_gene: NA
v_gene: TRBV20-1
abundance: NA
j_gene: TRBJ2-7
CDR3nt: TGCAGTGCTGGACGACAAGAGCAGTACTTC
CDR3aa: CSAGRQEQYF

d_gene: NA
v_gene: TRBV4-2
abundance: NA
j_gene: TRBJ1-4
CDR3nt: TGTGCCAGCAGCCAAGAAGGGGGGAGGAAAAAACTGTTTTTT
CDR3aa: CASSQEGGRKKLFF

d_gene: NA
v_gene: TRBV9
abundance: NA
j_gene: TRBJ2-2
CDR3nt: TGTGCCAGCAGCGAAGACAGTAACACCGGGGAGCTGTTTTTT
CDR3aa: CASSEDSNTGELFF